This is a list of T cell receptor beta chains from one sample in a study of cytomegalovirus exposure and HLA in healthy donors. Generated by immunoSEQ multiplex PCR, the TCRdb table keeps only in-frame clones and is missing some. Among 110,000 or so clones listed, around 77% were seen once. The sample consisted of PBMCs. The receptor set was obtained from a middle-aged man in good health and CMV-seropositive. The CDR3 runs from the conserved cysteine through the conserved F or W. Each record gives: D gene, J gene, clone size, V gene, CDR3 DNA, CDR3 protein. D genes are given only for firm matches. Clone size is not always given. Where it is, it says once, few, many or a class for expanded clones.

d_gene: -; j_gene: TRBJ1-2; abundance: -; v_gene: TRBV11-2; CDR3nt: TGTGCCAGCAGCTTAGATGGGGGGGCGCCGGGCTATGGCTACACCTTC; CDR3aa: CASSLDGGAPGYGYTF
d_gene: TRBD1; j_gene: TRBJ1-6; abundance: -; v_gene: TRBV2; CDR3nt: TGTGCCAGCAGTAACCGGGACAGGTCTAATTCACCCCTCCACTTT; CDR3aa: CASSNRDRSNSPLHF
d_gene: TRBD2; j_gene: TRBJ2-7; abundance: once; v_gene: TRBV18; CDR3nt: TGTGCCAGCTCACCCCGTACTAGCGGAACCACCTACGAGCAGTACTTC; CDR3aa: CASSPRTSGTTYEQYF
d_gene: -; j_gene: TRBJ2-7; abundance: -; v_gene: TRBV15; CDR3nt: TGTGCCACCAGCAGAGAATCGGCAGGGAAGGCCTACGAGCAGTACTTC; CDR3aa: CATSRESAGKAYEQYF
d_gene: -; j_gene: TRBJ2-7; abundance: -; v_gene: TRBV5-1; CDR3nt: TGCGCCAGCAGGGTTGGCAGGGGGGACTACGAGCAGTACTTC; CDR3aa: CASRVGRGDYEQYF
d_gene: -; j_gene: TRBJ2-5; abundance: -; v_gene: TRBV19; CDR3nt: TGTGCCAGTAGTTCCGGACAGTCCCAGTACCAAGAGACCCAGTACTTC; CDR3aa: CASSSGQSQYQETQYF
d_gene: -; j_gene: TRBJ1-3; abundance: once; v_gene: TRBV7-2; CDR3nt: TGTGCCAGCAGCTTAGCGCGTGGTGGAAACACCATATATTTT; CDR3aa: CASSLARGGNTIYF
d_gene: -; j_gene: TRBJ2-3; abundance: -; v_gene: TRBV28; CDR3nt: TGTGCCAGCAGTTTAAGAGGGAGAGGGAGCACAGATACGCAGTATTTT; CDR3aa: CASSLRGRGSTDTQYF
d_gene: TRBD2; j_gene: TRBJ2-3; abundance: -; v_gene: TRBV19; CDR3nt: TGTGCCAGTAGTATAGCGGGGGGTCGCACAGATACGCAGTATTTT; CDR3aa: CASSIAGGRTDTQYF
d_gene: TRBD1; j_gene: TRBJ2-3; abundance: -; v_gene: TRBV5-1; CDR3nt: TGCGCCACGTCAATACAGGGGTCCACAGATACGCAGTATTTT; CDR3aa: CATSIQGSTDTQYF
d_gene: TRBD2; j_gene: TRBJ2-7; abundance: few; v_gene: TRBV18; CDR3nt: TGTGCCAGCTCAGGGACTAGCGGGGGGAACGAGCAGTACTTC; CDR3aa: CASSGTSGGNEQYF
d_gene: TRBD1; j_gene: TRBJ2-7; abundance: -; v_gene: TRBV13; CDR3nt: TGTGCCAGCAGCAACCGGGACAGGGGCACCTACGAGCAGTACTTC; CDR3aa: CASSNRDRGTYEQYF
d_gene: -; j_gene: TRBJ2-2; abundance: -; v_gene: TRBV7-8; CDR3nt: TGTGCCAGCAGCTTACAGGTCACCGGGGAGCTGTTTTTT; CDR3aa: CASSLQVTGELFF
d_gene: TRBD1; j_gene: TRBJ2-5; abundance: -; v_gene: TRBV6-6; CDR3nt: TGTGCCAGCAGTATTCCCTTTGGGACAGGTCTAGAGACCCAGTACTTC; CDR3aa: CASSIPFGTGLETQYF
d_gene: TRBD1; j_gene: TRBJ2-2; abundance: few; v_gene: TRBV27; CDR3nt: TGTGCCAGCAGTTTAGCCCCCCGGACAGGGGGCTTCGGGGAGCTGTTTTTT; CDR3aa: CASSLAPRTGGFGELFF
d_gene: -; j_gene: TRBJ2-3; abundance: once; v_gene: TRBV11-3; CDR3nt: TGTGCCAGCAGCTTAGAGTCAGACTATTACACAGATACGCAGTATTTT; CDR3aa: CASSLESDYYTDTQYF
d_gene: -; j_gene: TRBJ1-1; abundance: few; v_gene: TRBV7-2; CDR3nt: TGTGCCAGCAGCCCCGAGCGGAACACTGAAGCTTTCTTT; CDR3aa: CASSPERNTEAFF
d_gene: TRBD1; j_gene: TRBJ1-4; abundance: -; v_gene: TRBV7-2; CDR3nt: TGTGCCAGCAGCTTTTCCGGGACAGTTAGTTTAGGCGAAAAACTGTTTTTT; CDR3aa: CASSFSGTVSLGEKLFF
d_gene: -; j_gene: TRBJ2-5; abundance: -; v_gene: TRBV6-5; CDR3nt: TGTGCCAGCAGATCCGCGGGACAGAGACAAGAGACCCAGTACTTC; CDR3aa: CASRSAGQRQETQYF
d_gene: TRBD1; j_gene: TRBJ2-3; abundance: -; v_gene: TRBV18; CDR3nt: TGTGCCAGCTCAGCAGGGGGCCGCACAGATACGCAGTATTTT; CDR3aa: CASSAGGRTDTQYF
d_gene: -; j_gene: TRBJ2-2; abundance: -; v_gene: TRBV12-5; CDR3nt: TGTGCTAGTGGTTTGGTACGGACTGGCCAGAACACCGGGGAGCTGTTTTTT; CDR3aa: CASGLVRTGQNTGELFF
d_gene: -; j_gene: TRBJ2-6; abundance: once; v_gene: TRBV6-6; CDR3nt: TGTGCCAGCAGATTACAGGGGACTGGGGCCAACGGCCTGACTTTC; CDR3aa: CASRLQGTGANGLTF
d_gene: -; j_gene: TRBJ2-7; abundance: -; v_gene: TRBV7-9; CDR3nt: TGTTCCAGCAGCTTCCCGCAGGGCCCTTCGACCTACGAGCAGTACTTC; CDR3aa: CSSSFPQGPSTYEQYF
d_gene: -; j_gene: TRBJ2-1; abundance: -; v_gene: TRBV2; CDR3nt: TGTGCCAGCAGCGGGGACTTCCGCGATGAGCAGTTCTTC; CDR3aa: CASSGDFRDEQFF
d_gene: TRBD2; j_gene: TRBJ2-2; abundance: -; v_gene: TRBV27; CDR3nt: TGTGCCAGCAGTGATACCGGGACTACCACCTCCGGGGAGCTGTTTTTT; CDR3aa: CASSDTGTTTSGELFF
d_gene: -; j_gene: TRBJ1-4; abundance: -; v_gene: TRBV2; CDR3nt: TGTGCCAGCAAGACTACCGACGCAACTAATGAAAAACTGTTTTTT; CDR3aa: CASKTTDATNEKLFF
d_gene: -; j_gene: TRBJ1-6; abundance: -; v_gene: TRBV18; CDR3nt: TGTGCCAGCTCACCACCCAACAGGGAGGGGAATTCACCCCTCCACTTT; CDR3aa: CASSPPNREGNSPLHF
d_gene: -; j_gene: TRBJ2-3; abundance: few; v_gene: TRBV7-3; CDR3nt: TGTGCCAGCAGCCCCACACCGACTAGGCTGGGAGATACGCAGTATTTT; CDR3aa: CASSPTPTRLGDTQYF
d_gene: -; j_gene: TRBJ2-6; abundance: -; v_gene: TRBV7-9; CDR3nt: TGTGCCAGCAGTCGGTATCGGGGCTCTGGGGCCAACGTCCTGACTTTC; CDR3aa: CASSRYRGSGANVLTF
d_gene: TRBD1; j_gene: TRBJ2-5; abundance: -; v_gene: TRBV5-8; CDR3nt: TGTGCCAGCAGCCTGGAGACAGGGGCGGAGACCCAGTACTTC; CDR3aa: CASSLETGAETQYF
d_gene: TRBD1; j_gene: TRBJ1-3; abundance: -; v_gene: TRBV9; CDR3nt: TGTGCCAGCAGCGCCGAGGGGGCGCGAGGAAACACCATATATTTT; CDR3aa: CASSAEGARGNTIYF
d_gene: TRBD2; j_gene: TRBJ2-1; abundance: -; v_gene: TRBV27; CDR3nt: TGTGCCAGCAGTTTTAGGGTAGCGGGGGCTTCCTACAATGAGCAGTTCTTC; CDR3aa: CASSFRVAGASYNEQFF
d_gene: TRBD1; j_gene: TRBJ2-2; abundance: once; v_gene: TRBV6-5; CDR3nt: TGTGCCAGCAGTTACACCGACAGGGCCGGGGAGCTGTTTTTT; CDR3aa: CASSYTDRAGELFF
d_gene: -; j_gene: TRBJ1-4; abundance: -; v_gene: TRBV4-3; CDR3nt: TGCGCCAGCAGCCAAGATCTAGGGGCAACTAATGAAAAACTGTTTTTT; CDR3aa: CASSQDLGATNEKLFF
d_gene: TRBD1; j_gene: TRBJ1-5; abundance: -; v_gene: TRBV7-9; CDR3nt: TGTGCCAGCAGCCGACAGGGATTAACTCAGCCCCAGCATTTT; CDR3aa: CASSRQGLTQPQHF
d_gene: TRBD1; j_gene: TRBJ1-1; abundance: -; v_gene: TRBV4-1; CDR3nt: TGCGCCAGCAGCCAAGGACAGGGTGCCACTGAAGCTTTCTTT; CDR3aa: CASSQGQGATEAFF
d_gene: -; j_gene: TRBJ2-1; abundance: once; v_gene: TRBV28; CDR3nt: TGTGCCAGCAGTTTCGGAGTCAATGAGCAGTTCTTC; CDR3aa: CASSFGVNEQFF
d_gene: -; j_gene: TRBJ2-1; abundance: -; v_gene: TRBV19; CDR3nt: TGTGCCAGTAGTATATTGCAGGGGTCTTACAATGAGCAGTTCTTC; CDR3aa: CASSILQGSYNEQFF
d_gene: -; j_gene: TRBJ1-1; abundance: -; v_gene: TRBV7-9; CDR3nt: TGTGCCAGCCAGGTTTGGAACACTGAAGCTTTCTTT; CDR3aa: CASQVWNTEAFF
d_gene: -; j_gene: TRBJ1-1; abundance: -; v_gene: TRBV6-5; CDR3nt: TGTGCCAGCAGTTACTCGATTTATCAGATGAACACTGAAGCTTTCTTT; CDR3aa: CASSYSIYQMNTEAFF
d_gene: -; j_gene: TRBJ2-5; abundance: -; v_gene: TRBV7-2; CDR3nt: TGTGCCAGCAGCTTAAGTCTAGCACAAGAGACCCAGTACTTC; CDR3aa: CASSLSLAQETQYF